This T cell receptor (beta chain) was identified in a study of blood T cell repertoires in COVID-19. Study-wide context: Donors in the United States, Italy and Spain gave samples during acute or convalescent COVID-19. Sources were T cells, B-cell-depleted T cells, or PBMCs; the material itself was cDNA or gDNA.

Seattle patients were enrolled while actively infected and followed longitudinally. As originally analysed: Reference gene primer amplification gave estimated nucleated cell counts. The assay was immunoSEQ multiplex PCR, and TCRdb's table has in-frame clones only and misses some. V and J calls and clone size are copied from that table; D and trimming were computed from the DNA. The data hold tens of thousands of clones, with 60% to 80% observed a single time. Looked up from germline, CDR1 is MDHEN and CDR2 is SYDVKM. This CDR3 spans 12 amino acids. The V segment lost 11 bases and the J segment 3 bases; nucleotides outside the gene matches: 6.

V gene TRBV28 combines with J gene TRBJ1-2; 7 bases line up with TRBD1. The sample was peripheral blood. The clonotype originates from a man in his 70s with COVID-19, enrolled during active disease. CDR3 nucleotides: TGTGCCTCCTGGACAGGCTACTATGGCTACACCTTC. This translates into CASWTGYYGYTF.